The rows below give T cell receptor beta chains drawn from one sample of a study of T-cell memory formation after mild COVID-19. MiXCR, run by TCRdb on the 5' RACE reads, gives a single entry per CDR3 protein. In the table there are about 130,000 distinct CDR3 sequences, over 15% of which are singletons. Sequencing was performed on PBMCs or a T cell subset sorted from them (not recorded which). These receptors originate from a man younger than 30 who had mild COVID-19 (a few samples of this study predate the infection). Cell type and time point are not known. CDR3s include the opening cysteine and the closing phenylalanine or tryptophan. Fields, in order: D gene, V gene, clone size, J gene, CDR3 DNA, CDR3 protein. A D gene is named only where the DNA matches it firmly. Size is stated for part of the rows, as once, few or many counts, or as a class when the clone is expanded.

NA	TRBV20-1	NA	TRBJ2-7	TGCAGTGTGTGGCAGGGGCTTTATTACGAGCAGTACTTC	CSVWQGLYYEQYF
TRBD1	TRBV5-1	NA	TRBJ2-5	TGCGCCAGCAGCCCGGACAGGGCAGGGGAGACCCAGTACTTC	CASSPDRAGETQYF
NA	TRBV4-3	NA	TRBJ2-2	TGCGCCAGCAGCCAAGAAACGGGCCTTTACGCCGGGGAGCTGTTTTTT	CASSQETGLYAGELFF
NA	TRBV5-1	few	TRBJ2-3	TGCGCCAGCAGCTTGTCGGTGGGGACAGATACGCAGTATTTT	CASSLSVGTDTQYF
NA	TRBV5-1	few	TRBJ2-7	TGCGCCAGCAGCCGGGGACCCTACGAGCAGTACTTC	CASSRGPYEQYF
NA	TRBV9	NA	TRBJ2-2	TGTGCCAGCAGCCCCACTGTCACCGGGGAGCTGTTTTTT	CASSPTVTGELFF
NA	TRBV9	NA	TRBJ1-1	TGTGCCAGCAGCGGGGAGGACTACAACACTGAAGCTTTCTTT	CASSGEDYNTEAFF
TRBD2	TRBV12-3/TRBV12-4	few	TRBJ2-3	TGTGCCAGCACCACCCGGCCTAGCGGGGCGGGAGATACGCAGTATTTT	CASTTRPSGAGDTQYF
NA	TRBV5-1	few	TRBJ2-3	TGCGCCAGCAGCTCGGTCGGCTCCGATACGCAGTATTTT	CASSSVGSDTQYF
NA	TRBV29-1	few	TRBJ1-1	TGCAGCGTTGAGGGGACAAATGGGGCCACTGAAGCTTTCTTT	CSVEGTNGATEAFF
NA	TRBV4-1	NA	TRBJ2-5	TGCGCCAGCAGCCAAGCACAGTTACAAGAGACCCAGTACTTC	CASSQAQLQETQYF
TRBD2	TRBV6-5	few	TRBJ2-1	TGTGCCAGCAGTCTCTGGACTAGCGGGTACTACAATGAGCAGTTCTTC	CASSLWTSGYYNEQFF
NA	TRBV20-1	NA	TRBJ2-5	TGCAGTGCTCTCCCCCCGGGACTCGGGACCCAGTACTTC	CSALPPGLGTQYF
NA	TRBV15	few	TRBJ2-5	TGTGCCACCAGCAGAGCTGGAGCGGAAAGTGAGACCCAGTACTTC	CATSRAGAESETQYF
NA	TRBV6-5	NA	TRBJ2-3	TGTGCCAGCAGTGATTGGGACCGCGGAGATACGCAGTATTTT	CASSDWDRGDTQYF
NA	TRBV5-1	NA	TRBJ2-5	TGCGCCAGCAGCGCGGCAGGATCCCAAGAGACCCAGTACTTC	CASSAAGSQETQYF
TRBD2	TRBV6-5	many	TRBJ2-5	TGTGCCAGCAGTTACAGGCGGGGGAGTTTTCAGGAGACCCAGTACTTC	CASSYRRGSFQETQYF
TRBD2	TRBV30	NA	TRBJ2-2	TGTGCCTGGATCCGGACTAGCGGCACCGGGGAGCTGTTTTTT	CAWIRTSGTGELFF
NA	TRBV5-6	NA	TRBJ2-5	TGTGCCAGCAGCTTCTCTAGCGTGACTGGGTACCAAGAGACCCAGTACTTC	CASSFSSVTGYQETQYF
NA	TRBV20-1	few	TRBJ2-1	TGCAGTGCCAGTCGGGGGGCCGACGACAATGAGCAGTTCTTC	CSASRGADDNEQFF
TRBD1	TRBV11-3	NA	TRBJ2-2	TGTGCCAGCAGCAGTGACAGGGGGCCGAACGGGGAGCTGTTTTTT	CASSSDRGPNGELFF
NA	TRBV3-1	NA	TRBJ1-3	TGTGCCAGCAGCCCCACTACTGTTGGAAACACCATATATTTT	CASSPTTVGNTIYF
NA	TRBV20-1	few	TRBJ2-7	TGCAGTGCTGGAACATACGAGCAGTACTTC	CSAGTYEQYF
NA	TRBV19	NA	TRBJ2-6	TGTGCCAGTAGTAAAACAGCCAGCTCTGGGGCCAACGTCCTGACTTTC	CASSKTASSGANVLTF
NA	TRBV5-1	NA	TRBJ1-2	TGCGCCAGCAGCCCCTTAGGTGAGGGGTCTTATGGCTACACCTTC	CASSPLGEGSYGYTF
TRBD1	TRBV7-2	NA	TRBJ1-3	TGTGCCAGCAGCTCCCACAGGGGTGAGAACACCATATATTTT	CASSSHRGENTIYF
TRBD2	TRBV12-3/TRBV12-4	few	TRBJ2-3	TGTGCCAGCAGTCCCCCACTTCGACTAGCGGGGGCCCTAGGGACGCAGTATTTT	CASSPPLRLAGALGTQYF
NA	TRBV5-4	many	TRBJ2-5	TGTGCCAGCAGCGGCCCACAGGGCCCCCAAGAGACCCAGTACTTC	CASSGPQGPQETQYF
NA	TRBV20-1	few	TRBJ2-3	TGCAGTGCGCCTGATACCACAGATACGCAGTATTTT	CSAPDTTDTQYF
NA	TRBV7-9	NA	TRBJ2-7	TGTGCCAGCAGCCCGGACAACTGGGACTACGAGCAGTACTTC	CASSPDNWDYEQYF
NA	TRBV20-1	many	TRBJ2-5	TGCAGTGCTAGCGAATCTAGGAGGGGCGAGACCCAGTACTTC	CSASESRRGETQYF
NA	TRBV14	many	TRBJ1-1	TGTGCCAGCAGCCGGGCCCTAAACACTGAAGCTTTCTTT	CASSRALNTEAFF
NA	TRBV4-3	NA	TRBJ1-5	TGCGCCAGCAGCCAAGACGGGTGGTTAACTAATCAGCCCCAGCATTTT	CASSQDGWLTNQPQHF
NA	TRBV4-3	few	TRBJ2-2	TGCGCCAGCAGCCAAGAATCGGTCGGGGACCTTCACACCGGGGAGCTGTTTTTT	CASSQESVGDLHTGELFF
TRBD1	TRBV15	few	TRBJ2-5	TGTGCCACCAGCACCGGGACAGTGGGTGGCTGGGAGACCCAGTACTTC	CATSTGTVGGWETQYF
NA	TRBV2	NA	TRBJ1-1	TGTGCCAGTAGGACAGACTTTAACACTGAAGCTTTCTTT	CASRTDFNTEAFF
TRBD1	TRBV4-1	few	TRBJ2-7	TGCGCCAGCAGCCAAGATCCCGGGACAGGGGCGGCGAAGCAGTACTTC	CASSQDPGTGAAKQYF
NA	TRBV7-9	NA	TRBJ2-1	TGTGCCAGCAGCGCCCTCCCGGGATCGGGGGACAATGAGCAGTTCTTC	CASSALPGSGDNEQFF
TRBD2	TRBV5-4	NA	TRBJ2-3	TGTGCCAGCAGCTTATGGGGAGGGGTAGCAGATACGCAGTATTTT	CASSLWGGVADTQYF
NA	TRBV7-2	few	TRBJ1-5	TGTGCCAGCAGCTCCCCTGATCAGCCCCAGCATTTT	CASSSPDQPQHF
TRBD1	TRBV18	NA	TRBJ1-5	TGTGCCAGCTCGCCGACGGGACAGGGGAATCAGCCCCAGCATTTT	CASSPTGQGNQPQHF
TRBD1	TRBV5-5	NA	TRBJ2-1	TGTGCCAGCAGCCCCGGGACAGGGGTTCATGAGCAGTTCTTC	CASSPGTGVHEQFF
NA	TRBV2	once	TRBJ2-2	TGTGCCAGCAGTGACTCTCACACCGGGGAGCTGTTTTTT	CASSDSHTGELFF
NA	TRBV3-1	NA	TRBJ2-3	TGTGCCAGCAGCCAAACTTTAACTAGCACAGATACGCAGTATTTT	CASSQTLTSTDTQYF
NA	TRBV21-1	NA	TRBJ2-3	TGTGCCAGCAGCCCTAGGACTAGCGGGGAAATAACAGATACGCAGTATTTT	CASSPRTSGEITDTQYF
NA	TRBV11-2	few	TRBJ1-6	TGTGCCAGCAGCGTAATGGGTCTGTATTCACCCCTCCACTTT	CASSVMGLYSPLHF
NA	TRBV12-5	few	TRBJ2-5	TGTGCTAGTGGTTACTTAGAGGGTCAGACCCAGTACTTC	CASGYLEGQTQYF
NA	TRBV9	NA	TRBJ2-1	TGTGCCAGCACCACGTCTTTAGGGGCCACGGACAATGAGCAGTTCTTC	CASTTSLGATDNEQFF